This entry describes one TCR beta chain. Its antigen is still unknown. This entry is derived from a study of cytomegalovirus exposure and HLA in healthy donors. General study results and limits: Later analysis indicated greater clonal expansion among HLA-associated TCR beta chains than among equally common other chains. Cytomegalovirus-associated status was assigned to more than 150 TCR beta chains. Most of the TCR beta V segments (in an earlier analysis) were productive either about 87% or about 30% of the time.

The PCR used 60 Vbeta and 13 Jbeta primers. Clones were read by immunoSEQ multiplex PCR, and TCRdb kept only the in-frame ones, dropping some. This sample has about 170,000 clones, with about 82% found just once. V shed 2 bases and J 0 bases; nucleotides not matched to a gene: 0. Per the germline V gene, CDR1 is SNHLY and CDR2 is FYNNEI. The CDR3 totals 15 residues. The material sequenced was PBMCs. The origin of this receptor is a male donor in good health and CMV-seronegative. The rearrangement joins TRBV2 to TRBJ2-3, with 9 bases fitting TRBD2. The CDR3 coding sequence is TGTGCCAGCAGTGAAAGCGGGAGGAGCACAGATACGCAGTATTTT. Translation gives CASSESGRSTDTQYF.